Given below is one TCR beta chain in context. Its matching antigen is unknown. This table comes from immunoSEQ multiplex PCR, and its TCRdb copy is limited to in-frame clones, with some not included. The sample contains some 70,000 clones, 91% of which appear only once. The data originate from a study of OX40 agonist ivuxolimab in advanced cancers. General observations from the study: Clonal expansion in partial responders at 0.1-3.0 mg/kg ranked among the lowest.

Blood got drawn at baseline, again on cycle 4 day 1, and then on cycle 7 day 1. The CDR3 consists of 12 residues. V was clipped by 7 bases and J by 1 base; unmatched bases: 0. Germline CDR1 and CDR2: GTSNPN and SVGIG (reference sequence). This TCR was sampled from an adult with an advanced solid tumor such as melanoma, head and neck, liver or kidney cancer. The chain carries TRBV30 and TRBJ2-1; 8 bases are shared with TRBD2. Sample: CD4+ or CD8+ T cells sorted from blood, taken in a trial of the OX40 agonist ivuxolimab. CDR3 DNA sequence: TGTGCCTTAGCGGGATCCTACAATGAGCAGTTCTTC. It is translated as CALAGSYNEQFF.